This TCR beta chain was profiled in a study of blood T cell repertoires in COVID-19. Study at large: The United States, Italy and Spain provided the acute and convalescent COVID-19 samples.

Trimming shortened V by 0 bases and J by 7 bases, and 12 bases separated the two germline ends. CDR1 is GTSNPN, CDR2 SVGIG, per germline (reference sequence). This CDR3 has 13 amino acids. Here immunoSEQ multiplex PCR was the method, and the copy in TCRdb shows in-frame clones only, minus some. Of about 320,000 clones listed, approximately 90% are singletons. The TCR sequence derives from a young woman who had recovered from COVID-19. V gene TRBV30 combines with J gene TRBJ1-1, with D possibly being TRBD1 (5 bases). Material for sequencing was PBMCs or T cells enriched from blood (not recorded which). The DNA for the CDR3 is TGTGCCTGGAGTGTATCAGGGTTTGGTGAAGCTTTCTTT. Protein: CAWSVSGFGEAFF.